The rows below give T cell receptor beta chains drawn from one sample of a study of Graves' ophthalmopathy and Graves' hyperthyroidism. One entry per CDR3 protein results from TCRdb running MiXCR on the multiplex PCR reads. This table has roughly 610,000 distinct CDR3 sequences, about 20% appearing once. Sample: peripheral blood. The receptors were sampled from a woman between 18 and 30 years old with stable Graves' hyperthyroidism. Some clones in this sample may be carry-over from other donors' samples. CDR3s include the opening cysteine and the closing phenylalanine or tryptophan. A D gene is named only where the DNA matches it firmly. Not all rows give a size; the values are once, few, many and, for expanded clones, a class.

v_gene: TRBV11-1; d_gene: -; abundance: many; j_gene: TRBJ2-7; CDR3nt: TGTGCCAGCAGCTTAAGTGAAGGAACTCATTTCTACGAGCAGTACTTC; CDR3aa: CASSLSEGTHFYEQYF
v_gene: TRBV5-1; d_gene: -; abundance: -; j_gene: TRBJ2-5; CDR3nt: TGCGCCAGCACCGATATCCCGGGGGAGACCCAGTACTTC; CDR3aa: CASTDIPGETQYF
v_gene: TRBV12-3/TRBV12-4; d_gene: TRBD1; abundance: many; j_gene: TRBJ1-2; CDR3nt: TGTGCCACCACCCGGTGGGCAGGGGGAAATAATGGCTACACCTTC; CDR3aa: CATTRWAGGNNGYTF
v_gene: TRBV7-8; d_gene: TRBD2; abundance: many; j_gene: TRBJ2-2; CDR3nt: TGTGCCAGCAGCCATAGCGGGATGGGTGCACGGGAGCTGTTTTTT; CDR3aa: CASSHSGMGARELFF
v_gene: TRBV24-1; d_gene: TRBD1; abundance: many; j_gene: TRBJ2-2; CDR3nt: TGTGCCACCAGTGTTCAGGGGGCGAACACCGGGGAGCTGTTTTTT; CDR3aa: CATSVQGANTGELFF
v_gene: TRBV6-2/TRBV6-3; d_gene: -; abundance: -; j_gene: TRBJ2-7; CDR3nt: TGTGCCAGCAGTACTTACAGGACAAACTACGAGCAGTACTTC; CDR3aa: CASSTYRTNYEQYF
v_gene: TRBV5-1; d_gene: -; abundance: few; j_gene: TRBJ1-6; CDR3nt: TGCGCCAGCAGCTTGTATAGCAATTCACCCCTCCACTTT; CDR3aa: CASSLYSNSPLHF
v_gene: TRBV13; d_gene: -; abundance: -; j_gene: TRBJ2-7; CDR3nt: TGTGCCAGCAGCTCGGTGACAGTTTACTACGAGCAGTACTTC; CDR3aa: CASSSVTVYYEQYF
v_gene: TRBV20-1; d_gene: -; abundance: many; j_gene: TRBJ1-5; CDR3nt: TGCAGTGCTAGTAGCAATCAGCCCCAGCATTTT; CDR3aa: CSASSNQPQHF
v_gene: TRBV9; d_gene: TRBD1; abundance: many; j_gene: TRBJ1-2; CDR3nt: TGTGCCAGCAGCCCCTTGGGGACAGGGCCGCGGGGCTACACCTTC; CDR3aa: CASSPLGTGPRGYTF
v_gene: TRBV20-1; d_gene: TRBD1; abundance: many; j_gene: TRBJ1-3; CDR3nt: TGCAGTGCTCCCGACAGGGACACATGGAGCACCATATATTTT; CDR3aa: CSAPDRDTWSTIYF
v_gene: TRBV20-1; d_gene: TRBD1; abundance: -; j_gene: TRBJ2-7; CDR3nt: TGCAGTGCGCGGACAGGAGACGAGCAGTACTTC; CDR3aa: CSARTGDEQYF
v_gene: TRBV12-3/TRBV12-4; d_gene: -; abundance: -; j_gene: TRBJ2-7; CDR3nt: TGTGCCAGCAGTTTATCAGGAGCCTCCCCCTACGAGCAGTACTTC; CDR3aa: CASSLSGASPYEQYF
v_gene: TRBV6-5; d_gene: -; abundance: -; j_gene: TRBJ2-7; CDR3nt: TGTGCCAGCAGTTACTCGAATAGGGGAGCCAAGCAGTACTTC; CDR3aa: CASSYSNRGAKQYF
v_gene: TRBV5-1; d_gene: TRBD2; abundance: -; j_gene: TRBJ2-7; CDR3nt: TGCGCCAGCAGCTTGGCCCAGCGGACTAGCGGCTCCTACGAGCAGTACTTC; CDR3aa: CASSLAQRTSGSYEQYF
v_gene: TRBV20-1; d_gene: TRBD2; abundance: many; j_gene: TRBJ2-7; CDR3nt: TGCAGTGCAAACTCCTTTAGCGGGAGGGCCTACGAGCAGTACTTC; CDR3aa: CSANSFSGRAYEQYF
v_gene: TRBV12-3/TRBV12-4; d_gene: -; abundance: many; j_gene: TRBJ2-7; CDR3nt: TGTGCCAGCACAGCGTCTACCCGGGGCTACGAGCAGTACTTC; CDR3aa: CASTASTRGYEQYF
v_gene: TRBV12-3/TRBV12-4; d_gene: -; abundance: few; j_gene: TRBJ1-1; CDR3nt: TGTGCCAGCAGCTCGGAGATTGAAGCTTTCTTT; CDR3aa: CASSSEIEAFF
v_gene: TRBV20-1; d_gene: -; abundance: many; j_gene: TRBJ1-1; CDR3nt: TGCAGTGCTAGTGGACAGACGAACACTGAAGCTTTCTTT; CDR3aa: CSASGQTNTEAFF
v_gene: TRBV20-1; d_gene: -; abundance: many; j_gene: TRBJ2-5; CDR3nt: TGCAGTGCTAGGCCGGGGCCCTATCAAGAGACCCAGTACTTC; CDR3aa: CSARPGPYQETQYF
v_gene: TRBV12-3/TRBV12-4; d_gene: TRBD1; abundance: many; j_gene: TRBJ1-1; CDR3nt: TGTGCCAGCAGGGGGACAGGGACATGGGTCACTGAAGCTTTCTTT; CDR3aa: CASRGTGTWVTEAFF
v_gene: TRBV6-1; d_gene: -; abundance: few; j_gene: TRBJ2-5; CDR3nt: TGTGCCAGCAGATTTGGTCCCCAAGAGACCCAGTACTTC; CDR3aa: CASRFGPQETQYF
v_gene: TRBV12-3/TRBV12-4; d_gene: -; abundance: many; j_gene: TRBJ2-7; CDR3nt: TGTGCCAGCAGTTTGAGGCGAATCTACGAGCAGTACTTC; CDR3aa: CASSLRRIYEQYF
v_gene: TRBV6-1; d_gene: TRBD1; abundance: many; j_gene: TRBJ1-1; CDR3nt: TGTGCCAGCAGTGGACCCAGGGGGGGGAACACTGAAGCTTTCTTT; CDR3aa: CASSGPRGGNTEAFF
v_gene: TRBV19; d_gene: -; abundance: few; j_gene: TRBJ1-5; CDR3nt: TGTGCCAGTGGAGTAGAAGCTCAGCCCCAGCATTTC; CDR3aa: CASGVEAQPQHF
v_gene: TRBV12-3/TRBV12-4; d_gene: -; abundance: many; j_gene: TRBJ1-5; CDR3nt: TGTGCCAGCAGTTTGTGGGTTGGCAATCAGCCCCAGCATTTT; CDR3aa: CASSLWVGNQPQHF
v_gene: TRBV19; d_gene: TRBD2; abundance: -; j_gene: TRBJ2-7; CDR3nt: TGTGCCAGTAGTATCCAGCGGGAGATCAACGAGCAGTACTTC; CDR3aa: CASSIQREINEQYF
v_gene: TRBV5-1; d_gene: -; abundance: few; j_gene: TRBJ2-2; CDR3nt: TGCGCCAGCAGCTTGGAGCTCGGGGGCCCCGGGGAGCTGTTTTTT; CDR3aa: CASSLELGGPGELFF
v_gene: TRBV7-9; d_gene: -; abundance: many; j_gene: TRBJ1-1; CDR3nt: TGTGCCAGCACCCGGATGAACACTGAAGCTTTCTTT; CDR3aa: CASTRMNTEAFF
v_gene: TRBV28; d_gene: -; abundance: many; j_gene: TRBJ1-2; CDR3nt: TGTGCCAGCACCGAGGGACAAAACTATGGCTACACCTTC; CDR3aa: CASTEGQNYGYTF
v_gene: TRBV9; d_gene: -; abundance: -; j_gene: TRBJ2-5; CDR3nt: TGTGCCAGCAGCGACGGAGGGGGAGCCCAAGAGACCCAGTACTTC; CDR3aa: CASSDGGGAQETQYF
v_gene: TRBV10-3; d_gene: -; abundance: many; j_gene: TRBJ1-1; CDR3nt: TGTGCCATCAGTGGACAGGCGGGCCAAGCTTTCTTT; CDR3aa: CAISGQAGQAFF
v_gene: TRBV12-3/TRBV12-4; d_gene: TRBD2; abundance: -; j_gene: TRBJ2-3; CDR3nt: TGTGCCAGCAGTTTCCTGGGGAGGGGCACAGATACGCAGTATTTT; CDR3aa: CASSFLGRGTDTQYF
v_gene: TRBV30; d_gene: -; abundance: many; j_gene: TRBJ1-2; CDR3nt: TGTGCCTGGAGTGGAGGACAGTACTACACCTTC; CDR3aa: CAWSGGQYYTF
v_gene: TRBV12-3/TRBV12-4; d_gene: -; abundance: once; j_gene: TRBJ2-7; CDR3nt: TGTGCCAGCAGTTCCGGGCGGTCACATCTCTCCTACGAGCAGTACTTC; CDR3aa: CASSSGRSHLSYEQYF
v_gene: TRBV25-1; d_gene: -; abundance: many; j_gene: TRBJ2-7; CDR3nt: TGTGCCAGCAGTGTAGGGCTCAAGGGCTACGAGCAGTACTTC; CDR3aa: CASSVGLKGYEQYF
v_gene: TRBV5-6; d_gene: TRBD1; abundance: many; j_gene: TRBJ1-2; CDR3nt: TGTGCCAGCAGCATTAGCCGGACAGGGGGCGGCTACACCTTC; CDR3aa: CASSISRTGGGYTF
v_gene: TRBV2; d_gene: -; abundance: -; j_gene: TRBJ2-5; CDR3nt: TGTGCCAGCACGCCCCGGGGGGCCAACCAAGAGACCCAGTACTTC; CDR3aa: CASTPRGANQETQYF
v_gene: TRBV7-8; d_gene: TRBD1; abundance: many; j_gene: TRBJ2-7; CDR3nt: TGTGCCAGCAGCTTAGTGTCGGCAGGGGGCTACGAGCAGTACTTC; CDR3aa: CASSLVSAGGYEQYF
v_gene: TRBV7-8; d_gene: TRBD1; abundance: many; j_gene: TRBJ1-1; CDR3nt: TGTGCCAGCAGTACAGACAGGGTCACTGAAGCTTTCTTT; CDR3aa: CASSTDRVTEAFF
v_gene: TRBV28; d_gene: TRBD1; abundance: many; j_gene: TRBJ2-5; CDR3nt: TGTGCCAGTCAGCATGGGACAGCGTACCAAGAGACCCAGTACTTC; CDR3aa: CASQHGTAYQETQYF
v_gene: TRBV27; d_gene: -; abundance: few; j_gene: TRBJ1-5; CDR3nt: TGTGCCAGCAGTTGGGGGCCCGCTTGGAGCAATCAGCCCCAGCATTTT; CDR3aa: CASSWGPAWSNQPQHF
v_gene: TRBV30; d_gene: -; abundance: -; j_gene: TRBJ1-5; CDR3nt: TGTGCCTGGAGTGGCGGGAGTTCTCAGCCCCAGCATTTT; CDR3aa: CAWSGGSSQPQHF
v_gene: TRBV6-1; d_gene: -; abundance: many; j_gene: TRBJ1-6; CDR3nt: TGTGCCAGCACCGGGGGCTCCTATAATTCACCCCTCCACTTT; CDR3aa: CASTGGSYNSPLHF